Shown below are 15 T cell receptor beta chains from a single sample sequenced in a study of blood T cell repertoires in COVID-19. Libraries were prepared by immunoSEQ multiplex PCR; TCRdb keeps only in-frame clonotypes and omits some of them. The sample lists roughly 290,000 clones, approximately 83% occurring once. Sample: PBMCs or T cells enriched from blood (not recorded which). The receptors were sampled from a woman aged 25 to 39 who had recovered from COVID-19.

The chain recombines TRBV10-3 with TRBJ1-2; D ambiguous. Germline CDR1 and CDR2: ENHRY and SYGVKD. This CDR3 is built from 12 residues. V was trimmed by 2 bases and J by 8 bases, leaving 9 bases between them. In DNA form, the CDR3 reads TGTGCCATCAGTGAGCGAGGGTTCGGCTACACCTTC. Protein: CAISERGFGYTF.

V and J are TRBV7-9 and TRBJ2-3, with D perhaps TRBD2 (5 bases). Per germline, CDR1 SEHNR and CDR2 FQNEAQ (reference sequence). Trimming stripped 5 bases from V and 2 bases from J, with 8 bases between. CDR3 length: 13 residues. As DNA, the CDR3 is TGTGCCAGCAGCCCTGACTACACAGATACGCAGTATTTT. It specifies CASSPDYTDTQYF.

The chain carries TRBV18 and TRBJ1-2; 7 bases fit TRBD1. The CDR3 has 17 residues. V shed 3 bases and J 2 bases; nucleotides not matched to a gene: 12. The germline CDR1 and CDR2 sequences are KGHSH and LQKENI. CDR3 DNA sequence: TGTGCCAGCTCACCCCGGACAGGTGATACCTCGAACTATGGCTACACCTTC. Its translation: CASSPRTGDTSNYGYTF.

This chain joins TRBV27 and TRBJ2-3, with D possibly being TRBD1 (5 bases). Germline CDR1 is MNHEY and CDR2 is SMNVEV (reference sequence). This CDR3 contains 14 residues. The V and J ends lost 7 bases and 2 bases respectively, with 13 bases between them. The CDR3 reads CASKGPRVTDTQYF. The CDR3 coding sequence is TGTGCCAGCAAAGGACCCAGGGTCACAGATACGCAGTATTTT.

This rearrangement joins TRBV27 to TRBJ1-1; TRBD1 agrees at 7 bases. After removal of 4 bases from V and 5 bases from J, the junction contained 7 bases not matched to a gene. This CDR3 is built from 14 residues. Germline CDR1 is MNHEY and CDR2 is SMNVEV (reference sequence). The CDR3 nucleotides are TGTGCCAGCAGTTCCAACAGGGGTTGGACTGAAGCTTTCTTT. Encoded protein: CASSSNRGWTEAFF.

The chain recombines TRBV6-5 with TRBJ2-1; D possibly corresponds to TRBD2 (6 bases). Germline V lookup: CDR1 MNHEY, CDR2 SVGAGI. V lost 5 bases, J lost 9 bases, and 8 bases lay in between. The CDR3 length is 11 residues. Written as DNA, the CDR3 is TGTGCCAGCAGTCCGGGAGCTGAGCAGTTCTTC. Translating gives CASSPGAEQFF.

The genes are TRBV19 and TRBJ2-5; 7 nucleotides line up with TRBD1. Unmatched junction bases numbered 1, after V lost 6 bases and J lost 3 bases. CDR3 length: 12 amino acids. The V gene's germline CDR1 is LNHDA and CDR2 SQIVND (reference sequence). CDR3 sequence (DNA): TGTGCCAGTAGGGGGACAGAAGAGACCCAGTACTTC. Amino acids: CASRGTEETQYF.

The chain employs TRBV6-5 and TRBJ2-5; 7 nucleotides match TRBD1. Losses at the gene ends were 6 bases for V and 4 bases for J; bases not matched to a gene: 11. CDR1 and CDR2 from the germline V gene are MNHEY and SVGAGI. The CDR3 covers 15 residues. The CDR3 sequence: CASSPPDREIETQYF. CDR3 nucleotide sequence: TGTGCCAGCAGCCCCCCTGACAGGGAAATAGAGACCCAGTACTTC.

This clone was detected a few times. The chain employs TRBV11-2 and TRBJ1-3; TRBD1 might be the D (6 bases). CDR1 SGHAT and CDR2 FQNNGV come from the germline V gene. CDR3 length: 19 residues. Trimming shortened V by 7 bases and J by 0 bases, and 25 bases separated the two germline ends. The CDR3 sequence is CASTVWTRDTMSSGNTIYF. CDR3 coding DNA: TGTGCCAGCACGGTCTGGACACGGGACACAATGAGCTCTGGAAACACCATATATTTT.

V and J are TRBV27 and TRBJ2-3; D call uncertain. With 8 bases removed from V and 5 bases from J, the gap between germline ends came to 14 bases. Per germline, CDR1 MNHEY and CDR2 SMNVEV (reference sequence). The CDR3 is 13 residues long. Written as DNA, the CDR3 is TGTGCCAGCCACCCCGGCCAGGAAGATACGCAGTATTTT. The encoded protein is CASHPGQEDTQYF.

This CDR3 is CASTRGAYYGYTF. CDR3 DNA: TGCGCCAGCACCCGCGGCGCATACTATGGCTACACCTTC. The chain employs TRBV5-1 and TRBJ1-2; D unclear. V lost 6 bases, J lost 3 bases, and 12 bases lay in between. This CDR3 has 13 amino acids. CDR1 is SGHRS, CDR2 YFSETQ, per germline.

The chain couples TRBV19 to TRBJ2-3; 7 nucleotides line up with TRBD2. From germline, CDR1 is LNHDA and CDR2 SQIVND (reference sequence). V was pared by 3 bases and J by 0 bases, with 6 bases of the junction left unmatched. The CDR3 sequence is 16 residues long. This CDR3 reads CASSMRAGASTDTQYF. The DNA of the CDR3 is TGTGCCAGTAGTATGCGGGCGGGAGCAAGCACAGATACGCAGTATTTT.

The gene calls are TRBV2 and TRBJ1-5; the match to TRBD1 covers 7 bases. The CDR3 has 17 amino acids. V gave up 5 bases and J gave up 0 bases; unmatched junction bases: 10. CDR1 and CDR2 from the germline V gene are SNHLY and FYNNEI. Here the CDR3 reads CASSREGQSYSNQPQHF. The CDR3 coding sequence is TGTGCCAGCAGTAGAGAGGGACAGTCTTATAGCAATCAGCCCCAGCATTTT.

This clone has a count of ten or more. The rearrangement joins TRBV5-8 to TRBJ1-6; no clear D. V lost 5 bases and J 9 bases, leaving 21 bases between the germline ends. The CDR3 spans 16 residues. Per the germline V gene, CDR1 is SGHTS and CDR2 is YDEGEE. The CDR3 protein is CASSLPPVWGGSPLHF. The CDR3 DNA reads TGTGCCAGCAGTTTGCCACCCGTATGGGGAGGTTCACCCCTCCACTTT.

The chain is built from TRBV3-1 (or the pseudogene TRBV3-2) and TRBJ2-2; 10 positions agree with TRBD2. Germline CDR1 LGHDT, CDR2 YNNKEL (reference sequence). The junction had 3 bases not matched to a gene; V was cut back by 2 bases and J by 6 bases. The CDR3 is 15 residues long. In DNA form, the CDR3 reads TGTGCCAGCAGCCAAAATCTAGCGGGAGCCGGGGAGCTGTTTTTT. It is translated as CASSQNLAGAGELFF.